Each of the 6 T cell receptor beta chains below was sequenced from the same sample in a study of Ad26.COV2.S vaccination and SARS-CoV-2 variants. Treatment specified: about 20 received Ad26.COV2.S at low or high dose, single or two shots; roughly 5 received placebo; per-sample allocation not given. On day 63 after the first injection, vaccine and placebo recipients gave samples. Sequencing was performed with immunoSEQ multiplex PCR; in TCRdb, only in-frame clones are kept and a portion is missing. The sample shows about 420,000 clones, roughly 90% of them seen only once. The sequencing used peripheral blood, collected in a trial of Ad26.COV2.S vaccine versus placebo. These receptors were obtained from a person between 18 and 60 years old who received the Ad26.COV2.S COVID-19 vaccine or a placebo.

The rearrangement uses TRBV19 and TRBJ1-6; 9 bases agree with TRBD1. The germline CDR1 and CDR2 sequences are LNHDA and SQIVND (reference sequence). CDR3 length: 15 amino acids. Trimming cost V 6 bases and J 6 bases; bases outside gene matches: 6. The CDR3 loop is CASRRGTGLNSPLHF. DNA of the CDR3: TGTGCCAGTAGGCGCGGGACAGGGCTTAATTCACCCCTCCACTTT.

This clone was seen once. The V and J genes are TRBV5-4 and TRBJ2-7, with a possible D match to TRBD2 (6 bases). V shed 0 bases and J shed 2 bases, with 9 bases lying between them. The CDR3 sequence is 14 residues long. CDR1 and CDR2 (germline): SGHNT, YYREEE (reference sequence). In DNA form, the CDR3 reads TGTGCCAGCAGCTTGGGCGGGGAAACCTACGAGCAGTACTTC. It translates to CASSLGGETYEQYF.

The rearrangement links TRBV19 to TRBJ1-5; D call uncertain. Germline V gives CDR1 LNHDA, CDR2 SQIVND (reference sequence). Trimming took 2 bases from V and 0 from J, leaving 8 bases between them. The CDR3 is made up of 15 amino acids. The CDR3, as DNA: TGTGCCAGTAGTATATCCGTGGGTAGCAATCAGCCCCAGCATTTT. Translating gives CASSISVGSNQPQHF.

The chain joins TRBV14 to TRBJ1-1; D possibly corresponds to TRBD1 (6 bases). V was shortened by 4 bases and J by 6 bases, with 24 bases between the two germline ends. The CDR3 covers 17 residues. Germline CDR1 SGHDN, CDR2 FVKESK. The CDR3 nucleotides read TGTGCCAGCAGCCGTCAATCCAAGTGGGGGCCGAGAGCTGAAGCTTTCTTT. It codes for CASSRQSKWGPRAEAFF.

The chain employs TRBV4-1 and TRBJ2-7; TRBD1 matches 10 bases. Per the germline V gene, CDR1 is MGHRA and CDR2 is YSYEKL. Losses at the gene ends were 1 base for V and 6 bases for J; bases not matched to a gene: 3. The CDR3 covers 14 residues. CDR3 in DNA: TGCGCCAGCAGCCAAGGACAGGGGGCCAGCGAGCAGTACTTC. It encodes CASSQGQGASEQYF.

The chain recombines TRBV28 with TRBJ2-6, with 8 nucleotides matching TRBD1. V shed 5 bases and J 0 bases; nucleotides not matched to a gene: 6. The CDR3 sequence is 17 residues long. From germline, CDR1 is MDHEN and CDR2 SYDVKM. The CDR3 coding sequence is TGTGCCAGCAGTATGACAGGGGTCCTCTCTGGGGCCAACGTCCTGACTTTC. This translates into CASSMTGVLSGANVLTF.